The 32 T cell receptor beta chains given below trace back to one sample, sequenced in a study of Ad26.COV2.S vaccination and SARS-CoV-2 variants. Treatment here: 15 to 20 received Ad26.COV2.S at low or high dose, single or two shots; 5 received placebo; per-sample allocation not given. Samples came from day 63 after the first vaccine or placebo injection. Produced via immunoSEQ multiplex PCR; TCRdb's table is partial and in-frame only. In the table there are 300,000 to 400,000 clones, about 86% of which are singletons. The sequencing used peripheral blood, collected in a trial of Ad26.COV2.S vaccine versus placebo. Receptors originate from a person aged 18 to 65 who received the Ad26.COV2.S COVID-19 vaccine or a placebo.

V gene TRBV4-3 combines with J gene TRBJ2-1; D not certain. With 0 bases removed from V and 8 bases from J, the gap between germline ends came to 14 bases. Germline V CDR1 and CDR2: LGHNA, YSLEER. The CDR3 runs 15 residues. CDR3 region: CASSQEISPGYEQFF. Written as DNA, the CDR3 is TGCGCCAGCAGCCAAGAGATTTCCCCGGGCTATGAGCAGTTCTTC.

The V gene is TRBV5-1, the J gene TRBJ2-1; D not resolved. There are 12 residues in the CDR3. V gave up 1 base and J gave up 10 bases, with 9 bases separating them. The germline V gene has CDR1 SGHRS and CDR2 YFSETQ. In DNA form, the CDR3 reads TGCGCCAGCAGCTTGCTGCGCTGGGAGCAGTTCTTC. It specifies CASSLLRWEQFF.

This clone has only one observation. The chain joins TRBV7-9 to TRBJ1-2, with D maybe TRBD1 (5 bases). Germline lookup yields CDR1 SEHNR and CDR2 FQNEAQ (reference sequence). This CDR3 is 14 amino acids long. V was cut by 5 bases and J by 2 bases, with 12 bases left in between. In DNA, the CDR3 is TGTGCCAGCAGCGCCTCAGGGACGAACTATGGCTACACCTTC. Its translation: CASSASGTNYGYTF.

The chain employs TRBV4-2 and TRBJ2-3; D is perhaps TRBD1 or TRBD2 (5 bases each). This CDR3 has 13 residues. V dropped 2 bases and J dropped 4 bases, with 7 bases sitting between them. Germline V gene sequence: CDR1 LGHNA, CDR2 YNFKEQ. The CDR3 DNA follows: TGTGCCAGCAGCCAAAAGGGACCAGATACGCAGTATTTT. Residues: CASSQKGPDTQYF.

The rearrangement uses TRBV7-8 and TRBJ2-5; D is uncertain. V was shortened by 2 bases and J by 3 bases, with 19 bases between the two germline ends. The germline CDR1 and CDR2 sequences are SGHVS and FQNEAQ. The CDR3 consists of 17 residues. CDR3 sequence: CASSLQSGVRWEETQYF. CDR3 DNA: TGTGCCAGCAGCTTACAATCTGGGGTTCGTTGGGAAGAGACCCAGTACTTC.

The chain combines TRBV27 with TRBJ1-1; possible D gene TRBD1, 6 bases. The CDR3 is 13 amino acids. Germline V CDR1 and CDR2: MNHEY, SMNVEV (reference sequence). Deletions cut 5 bases from V and 4 bases from J, with 11 bases between. The CDR3, as DNA: TGTGCCAGCAGTAACAGACAGGCCACTGAAGCTTTCTTT. This translates into CASSNRQATEAFF.

The chain links TRBV12-3 or TRBV12-4 to TRBJ1-4; weak D call: TRBD1 (6 bases). CDR3 length: 13 amino acids. The V end lost 6 bases, the J end lost 6 bases, and 11 bases lay between the germline ends. The CDR3 loop reads CASRPGEYEKLFF. CDR3 sequence (DNA): TGTGCCAGCAGGCCAGGGGAGTATGAAAAACTGTTTTTT.

The V gene is TRBV30, the J gene TRBJ2-5; 8 bases are a match to TRBD1. This CDR3 is 11 amino acids long. The J segment lost 4 bases and the V segment lost 7 bases, leaving 2 bases of the junction unmatched. CDR1 GTSNPN and CDR2 SVGIG come from the germline V gene (reference sequence). The CDR3 loop is CAFGQGETQYF. In DNA, the CDR3 is TGTGCCTTCGGACAGGGAGAGACCCAGTACTTC. Complete variable domain (other parts from reference TRBV30 and TRBJ2-5): SQTIHQWPATLVQPVGSPLSLECTVEGTSNPNLYWYRQAAGRGLQLLFYSVGIGQISSEVPQNLSASRPQDRQFILSSKKLLLSDSGFYLCAFGQGETQYFGPGTRLLVL.

The rearrangement joins TRBV24-1 to TRBJ1-4; 8 bases are shared with TRBD1. V shed 3 bases and J 10 bases; nucleotides not matched to a gene: 0. Germline lookup yields CDR1 KGHDR and CDR2 SFDVKD. The length of the CDR3 is 12 residues. CDR3 sequence: CATSDDRGKLFF. The CDR3 nucleotides are TGTGCCACCAGTGATGACAGGGGAAAACTGTTTTTT.

V and J are TRBV6-1 and TRBJ1-5; no clear D gene. The CDR3 has 12 residues. CDR1 MNHNS and CDR2 SASEGT come from the germline V gene. The V gene lost 3 bases and the J gene lost 9 bases, with 9 bases spanning the gap. CDR3 sequence reads: CASSEAVGPQHF. CDR3 coding DNA: TGTGCCAGCAGTGAGGCAGTCGGGCCCCAGCATTTT.

The chain has TRBV24-1 and TRBJ2-1; 10 bases are shared with TRBD1. CDR1 is KGHDR and CDR2 is SFDVKD in the germline V gene. V dropped 2 bases and J dropped 3; count of bases not matched to a gene: 3. The CDR3 extends over 16 amino acids. CDR3 in amino acids: CATSDSGTGVYNEQFF. The CDR3 bases are TGTGCCACCAGTGATTCCGGGACAGGGGTCTACAATGAGCAGTTCTTC.

The chain carries TRBV5-6 and TRBJ1-2, with D tentatively TRBD1 (6 bases). V lost 7 bases to trimming and J lost 4 bases, with 17 bases between them. The CDR3 has 14 residues. Per the germline V gene, CDR1 is SGHDT and CDR2 is YYEEEE. CDR3 region: CASFFWRTVYGYTF. In nucleotides, the CDR3 is TGTGCCAGCTTTTTTTGGCGGACAGTCTATGGCTACACCTTC.

The chain recombines TRBV6-5 with TRBJ1-1, with no clear D. Germline CDR1 and CDR2: MNHEY and SVGAGI. The CDR3 is 14 residues long. Trimming shortened V by 0 bases and J by 1 base, and 6 bases separated the two germline ends. CDR3 nucleotide sequence: TGTGCCAGCAGTTACTCCCGCAAGAACACTGAAGCTTTCTTT. Protein sequence: CASSYSRKNTEAFF.

The gene calls are TRBV27 and TRBJ2-7, with D perhaps TRBD2 (5 bases). The ends were cut back, 5 bases at V and 3 bases at J, with 11 bases in the middle. Germline V CDR1 and CDR2: MNHEY, SMNVEV (reference sequence). The CDR3 runs to 13 residues. The CDR3 region is CASSLTEGYEQYF. The CDR3 region has the DNA TGTGCCAGCAGTCTCACCGAGGGCTACGAGCAGTACTTC.

V gene TRBV18 combines with J gene TRBJ1-1, with 7 bases aligning to TRBD1. The J segment lost 3 bases and the V segment lost 2 bases, leaving 6 bases of the junction unmatched. CDR3 length: 15 amino acids. Per the germline V gene, CDR1 is KGHSH and CDR2 is LQKENI. DNA of the CDR3: TGTGCCAGCTCACCAGGACAGGCCGGGTACACTGAAGCTTTCTTT. Translated: CASSPGQAGYTEAFF.

V usage is TRBV3-1 (or the pseudogene TRBV3-2) and J usage is TRBJ1-6; D may be TRBD1 (5 bases). This CDR3 spans 13 amino acids. Germline assignment: CDR1 LGHDT and CDR2 YNNKEL (reference sequence). The V and J ends lost 1 base and 14 bases respectively, with 12 bases between them. CDR3 nucleotides: TGTGCCAGCAGCCAAGTAGACGGGGCGGCCCTCCACTTT. Residues: CASSQVDGAALHF.

This clone showed up just a few times. The rearrangement joins TRBV6-2 or TRBV6-3 to TRBJ2-1, with TRBD2 identical over 12 bases. The V gene's germline CDR1 is MNHEY and CDR2 SVGEGT. V lost 2 bases and J lost 0; bases outside the gene matches: 14. The CDR3 spans 21 residues. The CDR3 region is CASSYPEGLAGGPVSYNEQFF. DNA for the CDR3: TGTGCCAGCAGTTACCCCGAAGGGCTAGCGGGGGGGCCAGTCTCCTACAATGAGCAGTTCTTC.

The chain links TRBV6-6 to TRBJ2-4; weak D call: TRBD1 (6 bases). Trimming removed 0 bases at V and 6 bases at J, with 12 bases between. The length of the CDR3 is 15 residues. Per the germline V gene, CDR1 is MNHNY and CDR2 is SVGAGI (reference sequence). The CDR3 loop is CASSYSTTGSNIQYF. CDR3 coding DNA: TGTGCCAGCAGTTACTCTACGACAGGATCAAACATTCAGTACTTC.

The chain recombines TRBV5-4 with TRBJ1-2; D is unresolved. Looked up from germline, CDR1 is SGHNT and CDR2 is YYREEE (reference sequence). The V end lost 3 bases, the J end lost 8 bases, and 11 bases lay between the germline ends. The CDR3 spans 12 residues. CDR3 coding DNA: TGTGCCAGCAGCTCCAACGAGTGGGGCTACACCTTC. This sequence encodes CASSSNEWGYTF.

The chain joins TRBV10-3 to TRBJ2-7; D is possibly TRBD1 (5 bases). V lost 3 bases to trimming and J lost 2 bases, with 14 bases between them. The germline gives CDR1 ENHRY, CDR2 SYGVKD. The CDR3 runs 15 residues. CDR3 DNA: TGTGCCATCAGTGAACTTCGGACAAGTACCTACGAGCAGTACTTC. It encodes CAISELRTSTYEQYF.

The gene calls are TRBV7-9 and TRBJ1-6, with 9 positions matching TRBD1. CDR1 SEHNR and CDR2 FQNEAQ come from the germline V gene (reference sequence). J lost 7 bases, V lost 5 bases, and 6 bases had no gene match. This CDR3 contains 15 residues. The CDR3 DNA sequence: TGTGCCAGCAGCCCCGGGACAGGGAAAAATTCACCCCTCCACTTT. This sequence encodes CASSPGTGKNSPLHF. The full variable domain, its missing parts supplied by reference TRBV7-9 and TRBJ1-6, is DTGVSQNPRHKITKRGQNVTFRCDPISEHNRLYWYRQTLGQGPEFLTYFQNEAQLEKSRLLSDRFSAERPKGSFSTLEIQRTEQGDSAMYLCASSPGTGKNSPLHFGNGTRLTVT.

The chain links TRBV2 to TRBJ2-1; tentative D call: TRBD1 (6 bases). Trimming pared 7 bases from V and 1 base from J, leaving 14 bases between. This CDR3 has 15 amino acids. CDR1 and CDR2 (germline): SNHLY, FYNNEI. The CDR3: CASTQTGPSYNEQFF. The CDR3 bases are TGTGCCAGCACCCAGACAGGACCTTCCTACAATGAGCAGTTCTTC.

This chain links TRBV12-3 or TRBV12-4 with TRBJ1-3; D is undetermined. Trimming removed 7 bases from V and 7 bases from J, with 8 bases in between. The CDR3 spans 11 residues. The CDR3 DNA sequence: TGTGCCAGCATGGCGGGGAACACCATATATTTT. As protein: CASMAGNTIYF.

This chain joins TRBV29-1 and TRBJ1-1; D unclear. Germline V lookup: CDR1 SQVTM, CDR2 ANQGSEA. The CDR3 spans 10 residues. The ends were cut back, 8 bases at V and 3 bases at J, with 7 bases in the middle. The CDR3 loop reads CSSYHTEAFF. The CDR3 coding sequence is TGCAGCTCATATCACACTGAAGCTTTCTTT.

This chain links TRBV5-6 with TRBJ2-3; no clear D gene. Trimming left V 4 bases short and J 14 bases short, with 17 bases between. Germline loops: CDR1 SGHDT, CDR2 YYEEEE. The CDR3 consists of 12 residues. The CDR3 spells CASSPGRAVGYF. CDR3 bases: TGTGCCAGCAGCCCAGGACGGGCAGTGGGGTATTTT.

The chain uses TRBV2 and TRBJ1-2; D is uncertain. Per the germline V gene, CDR1 is SNHLY and CDR2 is FYNNEI. Trimming cost V 1 base and J 7 bases, with 13 bases left between them. This CDR3 has 14 amino acids. The CDR3 coding sequence is TGTGCCAGCAGTGAAGGTGTCTTATGGGGTGGCTACACCTTC. Translation gives CASSEGVLWGGYTF. The full variable domain, in which reference TRBV2 and TRBJ1-2 provide the parts outside the CDR3, is EPEVTQTPSHQVTQMGQEVILRCVPISNHLYFYWYRQILGQKVEFLVSFYNNEISEKSEIFDDQFSVERPDGSNFTLKIRSTKLEDSAMYFCASSEGVLWGGYTFGSGTRLTVV.

The gene calls are TRBV6-6 and TRBJ1-1; D remains unclear. The length of the CDR3 is 14 residues. In germline, CDR1 is MNHNY, CDR2 SVGAGI (reference sequence). With 7 bases removed from V and 0 bases from J, the gap between germline ends came to 12 bases. CDR3 DNA: TGTGCCAGCACCCCCCAAGTCATGAACACTGAAGCTTTCTTT. This sequence encodes CASTPQVMNTEAFF.

The chain has TRBV10-3 and TRBJ1-4, with a tentative D call TRBD1 (6 bases). The CDR3 length is 16 residues. V shed 1 base and J shed 8 bases, with 17 bases lying between them. Germline CDR1 ENHRY, CDR2 SYGVKD. DNA for the CDR3: TGTGCCATCAGTGAGTTAGCGCCAGGGGCGTCGGAAAAACTGTTTTTT. Amino acid sequence: CAISELAPGASEKLFF.

The genes are TRBV5-1 and TRBJ1-1, with D unresolved. V was clipped by 2 bases and J by 3 bases, with 8 bases between them. Germline V CDR1 and CDR2: SGHRS, YFSETQ. CDR3 length: 13 residues. In nucleotides, the CDR3 is TGCGCCAGCAGCTTTACTTCGGACACTGAAGCTTTCTTT. This gives the protein CASSFTSDTEAFF.

The CDR3 coding sequence is TGTGCCAGCAGCGGGCAGGGTGGGATTTCACCCCTCCACTTT. It codes for CASSGQGGISPLHF. The J gene is TRBJ1-6, the V gene TRBV7-9; possible D gene TRBD1, 5 bases. Germline V gene data show CDR1 as SEHNR and CDR2 as FQNEAQ (reference sequence). CDR3 size: 14 residues. V shed 5 bases and J shed 9 bases, with 14 bases lying between them. The variable domain in full, with the rest retrieved from reference TRBV7-9 and TRBJ1-6, is DTGVSQNPRHKITKRGQNVTFRCDPISEHNRLYWYRQTLGQGPEFLTYFQNEAQLEKSRLLSDRFSAERPKGSFSTLEIQRTEQGDSAMYLCASSGQGGISPLHFGNGTRLTVT.

Here the CDR3 reads CSVELGGGETQYF. The CDR3 nucleotides read TGCAGCGTTGAGCTTGGAGGGGGAGAGACCCAGTACTTC. V usage is TRBV29-1 and J usage is TRBJ2-5; D might be TRBD1 or TRBD2, each matching 6 bases. The CDR3 covers 13 residues. Germline CDR1 is SQVTM and CDR2 is ANQGSEA. Trimming removed 3 bases from V and 4 bases from J, with 12 bases in between.

The chain joins TRBV19 to TRBJ1-1, with 9 nucleotides matching TRBD1. From germline, CDR1 is LNHDA and CDR2 SQIVND (reference sequence). Trimming cost V 4 bases and J 5 bases; bases outside gene matches: 8. The CDR3 consists of 15 residues. CDR3 bases: TGTGCCAGTAGTAGAGGGGACAGGGCAGGGACTGAAGCTTTCTTT. This codes for CASSRGDRAGTEAFF.